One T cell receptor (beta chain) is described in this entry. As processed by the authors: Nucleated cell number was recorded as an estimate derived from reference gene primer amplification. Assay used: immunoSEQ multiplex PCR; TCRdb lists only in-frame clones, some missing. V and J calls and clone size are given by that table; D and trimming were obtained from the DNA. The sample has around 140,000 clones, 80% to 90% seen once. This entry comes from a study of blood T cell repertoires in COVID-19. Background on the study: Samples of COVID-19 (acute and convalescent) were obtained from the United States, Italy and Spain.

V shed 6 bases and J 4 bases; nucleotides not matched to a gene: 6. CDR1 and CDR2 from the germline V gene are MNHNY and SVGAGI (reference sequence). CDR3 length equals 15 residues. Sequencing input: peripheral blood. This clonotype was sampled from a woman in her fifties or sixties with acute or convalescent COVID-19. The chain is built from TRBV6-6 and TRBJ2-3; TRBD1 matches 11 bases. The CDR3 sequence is CASSRDRGLADTQYF. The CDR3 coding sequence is TGTGCCAGCAGCCGGGACAGGGGGTTAGCAGATACGCAGTATTTT.